This T cell receptor beta chain was documented in a study of T cell responses to AZD1222 COVID-19 vaccine. Of note for this clone: As yet, its antigen is unknown.

Findings of the study overall: Regions 160-218 and 743-854 held dominance among vaccine-associated CD4 TCRs, which spanned spike. Compared with day 0, the breadth and depth of the Spike-specific TCR repertoire rose significantly after two doses of AZD1222. It should be noted that donors were predominantly white British and more often female, and clonal diversity was possibly underestimated. Nearly half of spike-specific TCRs reportedly go after variant regions that carry no mutations.

V gave up 1 base and J gave up 4 bases, with 13 bases separating them. The CDR3 is 15 amino acids. Germline-derived CDR1 and CDR2 are SNHLY and FYNNEI. This table comes from immunoSEQ multiplex PCR, and its TCRdb copy is limited to in-frame clones, with some not included. The sample includes roughly 86,000 clones, about 85% of them seen just once. The sequenced sample was peripheral blood, obtained 28 days after the second AZD1222 dose. The V gene is TRBV2, the J gene TRBJ1-2; a possible D gene is TRBD1 (5 bases). This TCR derives from an adult who received the AZD1222 COVID-19 vaccine. The CDR3 nucleotides are TGTGCCAGCAGTGAAGGGAATTTTGGGGGCTATGGCTACACCTTC. Translating it yields CASSEGNFGGYGYTF.